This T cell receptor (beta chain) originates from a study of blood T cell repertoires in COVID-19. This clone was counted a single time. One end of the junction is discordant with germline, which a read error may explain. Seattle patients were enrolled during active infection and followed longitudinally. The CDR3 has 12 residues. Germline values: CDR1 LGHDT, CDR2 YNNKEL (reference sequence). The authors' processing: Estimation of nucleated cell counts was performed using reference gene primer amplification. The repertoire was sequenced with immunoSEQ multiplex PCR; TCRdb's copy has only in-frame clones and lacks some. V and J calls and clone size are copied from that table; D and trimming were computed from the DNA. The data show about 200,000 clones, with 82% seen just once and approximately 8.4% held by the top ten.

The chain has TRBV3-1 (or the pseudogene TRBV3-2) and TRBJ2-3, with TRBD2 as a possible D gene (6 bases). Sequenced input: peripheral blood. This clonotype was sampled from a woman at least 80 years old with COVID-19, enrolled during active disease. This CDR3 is CASSQSPTSLDF. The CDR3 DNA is TGTGCCAGCAGCCAATCCCCAACTAGCCTGGATTTT.